The rows below give T cell receptor beta chains drawn from one sample of a study of CD8+CD57+ T cells in acquired aplastic anemia. TCRdb fed the reads into MiXCR, producing one record per CDR3 protein. The table lists around 200,000 distinct CDR3 sequences, nearly 50% of them singletons. Sequences were obtained from sorted CD4+, CD8+, or CD8+CD57+ T cells (not recorded which) from PBMCs. These receptor sequences come from a human donor with aplastic anemia. Each CDR3 is given with its conserved first and last residue. D genes are given only for firm matches. Expanded clones are given a class, and other clones once, few, many or no size at all.

TRBJ2-2 | TRBV18 | - | - | TGTGCCAGCTCACTTACGAAAGACACCGGGGAGCTGTTTTTT | CASSLTKDTGELFF
TRBJ2-5 | TRBV7-3 | - | TRBD2 | TGTGCCAGCAGCTTGACTAGCGGCACCCAAGAGACCCAGTACTTC | CASSLTSGTQETQYF
TRBJ1-2 | TRBV20-1 | many | - | TGCAGTGCAGCATGGTACTATGGCTACACCTTC | CSAAWYYGYTF
TRBJ2-7 | TRBV5-1 | once | - | TGCGCCAGCAGCCTAGTCTACTACGAGCAGTACTTC | CASSLVYYEQYF
TRBJ1-1 | TRBV20-1 | - | TRBD1 | TGCAGTGCTGAGGGACAGGGCACTGAAGCTTTCTTT | CSAEGQGTEAFF
TRBJ1-6 | TRBV19 | many | - | TGTGCCAGTAGTATAACAGGGAACTATTCACCCCTCCACTTT | CASSITGNYSPLHF
TRBJ2-7 | TRBV7-9 | - | - | TGTGCCAGCAGCTTAGTGGGTGATATCCTCCAGTACTTC | CASSLVGDILQYF
TRBJ2-5 | TRBV2 | many | - | TGTGCCAGCAGTCCCCCGAGTGGGACCCAGTACTTC | CASSPPSGTQYF
TRBJ2-7 | TRBV27 | - | - | TGTGCCAGCAGCTACAGGGCGGGGGAGCAGTACTTC | CASSYRAGEQYF
TRBJ1-1 | TRBV12-3/TRBV12-4 | - | - | TGTGCCAGCAGCCTTGGCCCGCGAGCTTTCTTT | CASSLGPRAFF
TRBJ2-2 | TRBV24-1 | - | - | TGTGCCACTTCGACCACCCGGGAGCTGTTTTTT | CATSTTRELFF
TRBJ1-6 | TRBV5-1 | - | TRBD1 | TGCGCCAGCAGCTCGGGACAGGAACTGAGACCCCTCCACTTT | CASSSGQELRPLHF
TRBJ2-2 | TRBV12-3/TRBV12-4 | - | TRBD1 | TGTGCCAGCAGTCAGAGAGACAGGGGCCCGAGGGCCGGGGAGCTGTTTTTT | CASSQRDRGPRAGELFF
TRBJ2-7 | TRBV12-3/TRBV12-4 | many | - | TGTGCCAGCAGTTTAGAAGGGGGGGTGTGGGAGCAGTACTTC | CASSLEGGVWEQYF
TRBJ2-5 | TRBV7-2 | few | - | TGTGCCAGCAGCTTAGCGCCCACTAGCTTGGAGACCCAGTACTTC | CASSLAPTSLETQYF
TRBJ1-6 | TRBV9 | - | - | TGTGCCAGCACCTTCGGGGGTAATTCACCCCTCCACTTT | CASTFGGNSPLHF
TRBJ1-1 | TRBV6-1 | - | TRBD1 | TGTGCCAGCAGTCAATTACAGGGGTCTAACACTGAAGCTTTCTTT | CASSQLQGSNTEAFF
TRBJ2-1 | TRBV20-1 | many | TRBD2 | TGCAGTGCTGGAGAGCGGGGCGAGCAGTTCTTC | CSAGERGEQFF
TRBJ1-6 | TRBV7-9 | - | - | TGTGCCAGCAGCTTAGGGCAGGATAATTCACCCTTCCACTTT | CASSLGQDNSPFHF
TRBJ2-1 | TRBV29-1 | few | - | TGCAGCAGTTTAAGGGGGGGGCAGTTCTTC | CSSLRGGQFF
TRBJ1-5 | TRBV10-2 | once | - | TGCGCCAGCAGTGAGTGGGGCAATCAGCCCCAGCATTTT | CASSEWGNQPQHF
TRBJ1-1 | TRBV9 | - | TRBD1 | TGTGCCAGCAGCCGAGACAGGGTGAACACTGAAGCTTTCTTT | CASSRDRVNTEAFF
TRBJ1-3 | TRBV10-3 | - | TRBD1 | TGTGCCATCAGCGCCGGGACAGACTCTGGAAACACCATATATTTT | CAISAGTDSGNTIYF
TRBJ1-5 | TRBV24-1 | - | - | TGTGCCACCAGTGATCAAGACAAGCCCCAGCATTTT | CATSDQDKPQHF
TRBJ2-1 | TRBV7-6 | many | TRBD2 | TGTGCCAGCGGACCTAGCGGGGCATACAATGAGCAGTTCTTC | CASGPSGAYNEQFF
TRBJ2-1 | TRBV14 | once | TRBD2 | TGTGCCAGCAGCCATAGCGGGGGCAACGAGCAGTTCTTC | CASSHSGGNEQFF
TRBJ1-2 | TRBV29-1 | - | - | TGCAGCGTTGTGGGGCAGGGGAACTATGGCTACACCTTC | CSVVGQGNYGYTF
TRBJ1-6 | TRBV11-1 | once | - | TGTGCCAGCAGCCCCGGGACGGCCGTCACCCTCCACTTT | CASSPGTAVTLHF
TRBJ1-1 | TRBV10-3 | once | - | TGTGCCAGCAGTTTTGGGGGCAGGGAAGCTCTCTTT | CASSFGGREALF
TRBJ2-5 | TRBV10-1 | - | - | TGCGCCAGCAGGTGCGGTCGGTCGGCCGTCCTAGGGTCCCAGCACTTC | CASRCGRSAVLGSQHF
TRBJ1-5 | TRBV11-2 | many | TRBD1 | TGTGCCAGCAGCGGGGGACAGGGGGTATTCGGCAATCAGCCCCAGCATTTT | CASSGGQGVFGNQPQHF
TRBJ2-4 | TRBV20-1 | few | - | TGCAGTGCTAGTGATTCGGGCGGCTCCAAAAACATTCAGTACTTC | CSASDSGGSKNIQYF
TRBJ2-1 | TRBV24-1 | - | TRBD1 | TGTGCCACCAGTGACCCTGGACAGGGGGTGAAGCAGTTCTTC | CATSDPGQGVKQFF
TRBJ1-1 | TRBV20-1 | - | TRBD1 | TGCAGTGCTTTAGCCGTGACAGGGGGCTATGACGACACTGAAGCTTTCTTT | CSALAVTGGYDDTEAFF